Listed here is a single T cell receptor (beta chain). As yet, its antigen is unknown. Trimming removed 4 bases from V and 2 bases from J, with 12 bases in between. This CDR3 contains 15 residues. Looked up from germline, CDR1 is MNHNY and CDR2 is SVGAGI (reference sequence). The data stem from a study of cytomegalovirus exposure and HLA in healthy donors. Findings and caveats of the study: Later, an analysis found that common viral pathogens appeared to be linked with several of the most significant clusters.

The study sampled nominally healthy donors, though unrecorded immune exposures were likely. Use of 60 Vbeta and 13 Jbeta primers characterized the PCR. Sequencing was performed with immunoSEQ multiplex PCR; in TCRdb, only in-frame clones are kept and a portion is missing. The table lists roughly 200,000 clones, more than 60% of them singletons, with 2.5% to 3% in the top ten. V and J are TRBV6-6 and TRBJ1-5, with D possibly being TRBD1 (6 bases). This receptor was identified in a woman aged 55 to 70 in good health and CMV-seropositive. Sequenced sample: PBMCs. The CDR3 spells CASSWGAGGNQPQHF. CDR3 in DNA: TGTGCCAGCAGTTGGGGGGCGGGAGGCAATCAGCCCCAGCATTTT.